Listed below are T cell receptor beta chains from one sample, sequenced in a study of cytomegalovirus exposure and HLA in healthy donors. The table came from immunoSEQ multiplex PCR; TCRdb's copy has only in-frame clones and leaves some out. The data show 100,000 to 150,000 clones, with about four fifths seen just once and roughly an eighth held by the top ten. The sequenced material came from PBMCs. These receptors all come from a woman between 55 and 75 years old in good health and CMV-seropositive. Each CDR3 is given with its conserved first and last residue.

v_call	j_call	cdr3_aa
TRBV6-5	TRBJ1-5	CASSSDRGRNQPQHF
TRBV9	TRBJ2-6	CASSVDGWGPSGANVLTF
TRBV4-2	TRBJ2-1	CASSQALWSGSGSSYNEQFF
TRBV7-3	TRBJ1-1	CASSLIKQTTEAFF
TRBV19	TRBJ1-2	CASSIERLPPNYGYTF
TRBV25-1	TRBJ2-1	CASRRGLAGYEQFF
TRBV29-1	TRBJ1-1	CSVQGGAGAFF
TRBV9	TRBJ2-3	CASSGGAENTQYF
TRBV6-1	TRBJ1-2	CASSGRDRGRSNYGYTF
TRBV6-5	TRBJ1-2	CASSSPGQGYKGYTF
TRBV5-1	TRBJ2-3	CASSFQGARTDTQYF
TRBV11-2	TRBJ1-4	CASSRVGAATTNEKLFF
TRBV7-2	TRBJ2-7	CASSSPGAGGAIYEQYF
TRBV18	TRBJ2-1	CASSPGQDNEQFF
TRBV7-7	TRBJ2-5	CASSRGQIGETQYF
TRBV10-3	TRBJ1-2	CAISEGGIDGNYGYTF
TRBV2	TRBJ2-7	CASSEALPGQGDIEQYF
TRBV4-1	TRBJ2-1	CASSQATGDSYNEQFF
TRBV7-2	TRBJ2-7	CASSLVLSGYEQYF
TRBV20-1	TRBJ1-1	CSARMAAEAFF
TRBV27	TRBJ2-4	CASSSGILAKNIQYF
TRBV18	TRBJ1-5	CASSPPGANNQPQHF
TRBV18	TRBJ1-1	CASSSNKDSEAFF
TRBV7-8	TRBJ2-6	CASSSADRGRSGANVLTF
TRBV2	TRBJ2-1	CASSELAGEGNEQFF
TRBV7-3	TRBJ1-2	CASSLWTGNAFGYGYTF
TRBV5-1	TRBJ2-1	CASSSGTSNLDEQFF
TRBV9	TRBJ2-2	CASSVSGTVNTGELFF
TRBV4-3	TRBJ2-6	CASSRDTGSGANVLTF
TRBV9	TRBJ1-1	CASSERRERSEAFF
TRBV4-3	TRBJ1-2	CASSQGEGLYGYTF
TRBV18	TRBJ2-2	CASSPLPTSGAAGELFF
TRBV4-2	TRBJ2-7	CASSQGGLTSYEQYF
TRBV5-1	TRBJ2-5	CASSLVGLAGAQETQYF
TRBV30	TRBJ1-2	CAWSNGAADYGYTF
TRBV7-8	TRBJ1-5	CASSHHRTGGDQPQHF